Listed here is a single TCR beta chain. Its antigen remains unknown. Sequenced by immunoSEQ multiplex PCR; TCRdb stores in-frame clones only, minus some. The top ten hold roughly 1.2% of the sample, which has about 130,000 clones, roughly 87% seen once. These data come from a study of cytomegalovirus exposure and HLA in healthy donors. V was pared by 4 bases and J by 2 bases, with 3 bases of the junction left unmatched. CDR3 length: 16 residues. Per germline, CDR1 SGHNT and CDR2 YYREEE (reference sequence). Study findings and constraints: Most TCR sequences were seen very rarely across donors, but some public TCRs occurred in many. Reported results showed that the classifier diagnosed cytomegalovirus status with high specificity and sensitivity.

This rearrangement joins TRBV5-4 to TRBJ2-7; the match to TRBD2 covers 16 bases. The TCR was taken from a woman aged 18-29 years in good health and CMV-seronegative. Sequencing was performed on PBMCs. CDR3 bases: TGTGCCAGCAGCCTTGGGACTAGCGGGGGGGCCTACGAGCAGTACTTC. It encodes CASSLGTSGGAYEQYF.